The rows below give T cell receptor beta chains drawn from one sample of a study of memory CD4+ T cells and cytomegalovirus serostatus. Data came from immunoSEQ multiplex PCR; TCRdb stores just in-frame clones and leaves some out. The sample shows approximately 88,000 clones, 80% of them seen only once. The specimen sequenced was memory CD4+ T cells from blood. Source of these receptors: an adult in good health and CMV-seropositive. Each CDR3 is given with its conserved first and last residue. The order of the fields is clone size, D gene, J gene, V gene, CDR3 protein, CDR3 DNA. D genes are given only for firm matches. Some rows mark clone size as missing; the rest say once, few, many or name a class of expanded clone.

size: NA
D: TRBD1
J: TRBJ2-1
V: TRBV6-5
CDR3: CASSSTGREQFF
DNA: TGTGCCAGCAGCTCGACAGGGCGCGAGCAGTTCTTC

size: NA
D: NA
J: TRBJ2-5
V: TRBV4-1
CDR3: CASSHPGGADETQYF
DNA: TGCGCCAGCAGCCATCCTGGGGGCGCCGATGAGACCCAGTACTTC

size: few
D: TRBD1
J: TRBJ1-3
V: TRBV19
CDR3: CASSRTGDNAGNTIYF
DNA: TGTGCCAGTAGTCGGACAGGGGATAATGCTGGAAACACCATATATTTT

size: once
D: NA
J: TRBJ2-5
V: TRBV2
CDR3: CASSELTFQETQYF
DNA: TGTGCCAGCAGTGAATTAACCTTCCAAGAGACCCAGTACTTC

size: NA
D: NA
J: TRBJ1-1
V: TRBV2
CDR3: CASSRMWDEAFF
DNA: TGTGCCAGCAGTAGGATGTGGGACGAAGCTTTCTTT

size: NA
D: NA
J: TRBJ2-1
V: TRBV19
CDR3: CASSISQSSYNEQFF
DNA: TGTGCCAGTAGTATTAGCCAGAGCTCCTACAATGAGCAGTTCTTC

size: few
D: TRBD1
J: TRBJ1-2
V: TRBV2
CDR3: CASHRDSNYGYTF
DNA: TGTGCCAGCCACCGGGACAGTAACTATGGCTACACCTTC

size: NA
D: NA
J: TRBJ2-1
V: TRBV18
CDR3: CASSPPHGINEQFF
DNA: TGTGCCAGCTCACCCCCTCACGGGATCAATGAGCAGTTCTTC

size: NA
D: NA
J: TRBJ1-3
V: TRBV5-1
CDR3: CASSLEGESGNTIYF
DNA: TGCGCCAGCAGCTTGGAGGGGGAGTCTGGAAACACCATATATTTT

size: few
D: NA
J: TRBJ2-2
V: TRBV29-1
CDR3: CSVEERADNTGELFF
DNA: TGCAGCGTTGAAGAAAGGGCGGATAACACCGGGGAGCTGTTTTTT

size: NA
D: NA
J: TRBJ1-2
V: TRBV6-5
CDR3: CASSYATEPTSYGYTF
DNA: TGTGCCAGCAGTTACGCGACAGAGCCTACGTCCTATGGCTACACCTTC

size: NA
D: NA
J: TRBJ2-7
V: TRBV5-4
CDR3: CASSLDPPETQYF
DNA: TGTGCCAGCAGCTTGGACCCCCCAGAGACGCAGTACTTC

size: NA
D: TRBD1
J: TRBJ1-2
V: TRBV7-9
CDR3: CASSLETGNYGYTF
DNA: TGTGCCAGCAGCTTGGAGACAGGGAACTATGGCTACACCTTC

size: few
D: NA
J: TRBJ1-1
V: TRBV2
CDR3: CASTGAGRNTEAFF
DNA: TGTGCCAGCACTGGGGCAGGAAGAAACACTGAAGCTTTCTTT

size: NA
D: NA
J: TRBJ1-4
V: TRBV5-1
CDR3: CASSLGANEKLFF
DNA: TGCGCCAGCAGCTTGGGTGCTAATGAAAAACTGTTTTTT

size: once
D: NA
J: TRBJ1-4
V: TRBV29-1
CDR3: CSVEKGREGEKLFF
DNA: TGCAGCGTTGAAAAGGGACGGGAAGGGGAAAAACTGTTTTTT

size: NA
D: TRBD2
J: TRBJ2-1
V: TRBV7-8
CDR3: CASSSGLAGDNEQFF
DNA: TGTGCCAGCAGCTCCGGACTAGCGGGAGACAATGAGCAGTTCTTC

size: NA
D: NA
J: TRBJ1-2
V: TRBV5-1
CDR3: CASSPGYYGYTF
DNA: TGCGCCAGCAGTCCGGGCTACTATGGCTACACCTTC

size: NA
D: NA
J: TRBJ1-3
V: TRBV7-9
CDR3: CASSFVGSGNTIYF
DNA: TGTGCCAGCAGCTTTGTCGGCTCTGGAAACACCATATATTTT

size: NA
D: TRBD2
J: TRBJ2-7
V: TRBV18
CDR3: CASSPSGGEQYF
DNA: TGTGCCAGCTCCCCCTCGGGGGGCGAGCAGTACTTC

size: NA
D: NA
J: TRBJ1-2
V: TRBV2
CDR3: CASSEGVGANYGYTF
DNA: TGTGCCAGCAGTGAAGGTGTAGGGGCCAACTATGGCTACACCTTC

size: NA
D: NA
J: TRBJ2-7
V: TRBV6-5
CDR3: CASSYTPGYEQYF
DNA: TGTGCCAGCAGTTATACCCCGGGATACGAGCAGTACTTC

size: NA
D: TRBD1
J: TRBJ1-2
V: TRBV2
CDR3: CASSAAGTGFDYGYTF
DNA: TGTGCCAGCAGCGCGGCCGGGACAGGGTTCGACTATGGCTACACCTTC

size: NA
D: TRBD1
J: TRBJ2-7
V: TRBV6-5
CDR3: CASSRSTGADEQYF
DNA: TGTGCCAGCAGTCGAAGTACAGGGGCCGACGAGCAGTACTTC

size: NA
D: NA
J: TRBJ2-7
V: TRBV28
CDR3: CASNEGSHEQYF
DNA: TGTGCCAGCAACGAGGGTTCCCACGAGCAGTACTTC

size: NA
D: NA
J: TRBJ1-2
V: TRBV27
CDR3: CASSLSWDNYGYTF
DNA: TGTGCCAGCAGTCTAAGTTGGGACAACTATGGCTACACCTTC

size: NA
D: TRBD1
J: TRBJ1-2
V: TRBV5-1
CDR3: CASSRKPGQDDGYTF
DNA: TGCGCCAGCAGCCGGAAACCGGGACAGGACGATGGCTACACCTTC

size: NA
D: NA
J: TRBJ2-7
V: TRBV7-9
CDR3: CASSIRDGPYEQYF
DNA: TGTGCCAGCAGTATCCGGGACGGGCCCTACGAGCAGTACTTC

size: NA
D: NA
J: TRBJ2-1
V: TRBV9
CDR3: CASSVDGGTYNEQFF
DNA: TGTGCCAGCAGCGTGGACGGGGGTACCTACAATGAGCAGTTCTTC

size: once
D: NA
J: TRBJ2-1
V: TRBV7-2
CDR3: CASSSVGGTYNEQFF
DNA: TGTGCCAGCAGCTCCGTCGGCGGCACGTACAATGAGCAGTTCTTC

size: NA
D: NA
J: TRBJ1-5
V: TRBV10-3
CDR3: CAISEEVNQPQHF
DNA: TGTGCCATCAGTGAAGAAGTAAATCAGCCCCAGCATTTT

size: once
D: TRBD2
J: TRBJ2-1
V: TRBV6-5
CDR3: CASRQAGGANEQFF
DNA: TGTGCCAGCAGACAAGCGGGAGGCGCCAATGAGCAGTTCTTC

size: NA
D: NA
J: TRBJ1-1
V: TRBV18
CDR3: CASSLRLNTEAFF
DNA: TGTGCCAGCTCACTAAGACTGAACACTGAAGCTTTCTTT

size: NA
D: TRBD2
J: TRBJ2-1
V: TRBV2
CDR3: CASMDLAGNEQFF
DNA: TGTGCCAGCATGGATCTAGCGGGAAATGAGCAGTTCTTC

size: few
D: NA
J: TRBJ2-7
V: TRBV29-1
CDR3: CSNRGRAYEQYF
DNA: TGCAGCAATCGGGGCAGGGCCTACGAGCAGTACTTC

size: NA
D: NA
J: TRBJ1-1
V: TRBV28
CDR3: CASNVLTANTEAFF
DNA: TGTGCCAGCAATGTGCTCACCGCGAACACTGAAGCTTTCTTT

size: few
D: NA
J: TRBJ2-6
V: TRBV28
CDR3: CASSYPGANVLTF
DNA: TGTGCCAGCAGTTACCCTGGGGCCAACGTCCTGACTTTC

size: few
D: NA
J: TRBJ1-2
V: TRBV4-2
CDR3: CASSQAPYGYTF
DNA: TGTGCCAGCAGCCAAGCTCCCTATGGCTACACCTTC

size: NA
D: NA
J: TRBJ2-2
V: TRBV2
CDR3: CASRGTDSNTGELFF
DNA: TGTGCCAGCAGGGGGACTGATTCGAACACCGGGGAGCTGTTTTTT

size: few
D: NA
J: TRBJ1-2
V: TRBV30
CDR3: CAWSVRGRTFLGYTF
DNA: TGTGCCTGGAGTGTAAGGGGCCGGACGTTCTTGGGCTACACCTTC

size: NA
D: NA
J: TRBJ2-2
V: TRBV2
CDR3: CASSEGSGWTGELFF
DNA: TGTGCCAGCAGTGAGGGTAGTGGGTGGACCGGGGAGCTGTTTTTT

size: NA
D: NA
J: TRBJ1-2
V: TRBV28
CDR3: CASREALGQNYGYTF
DNA: TGTGCCAGCAGGGAAGCCCTCGGACAGAACTATGGCTACACCTTC